The T cell receptor beta chain under discussion was sequenced for a study of cytomegalovirus exposure and HLA in healthy donors. Findings and caveats of the study: Altogether, about 160 TCR beta chains were recorded as cytomegalovirus-associated. CMV antigen specificity of a few CMV-associated chains was confirmed in vitro. Reported results showed that the classifier diagnosed cytomegalovirus status with high specificity and sensitivity.

V shed 2 bases and J 3 bases; nucleotides not matched to a gene: 5. Germline loops: CDR1 MNHEY, CDR2 SVGAGI. CDR3 size: 16 residues. Sequenced by immunoSEQ multiplex PCR; TCRdb stores in-frame clones only, minus some. The sample has tens of thousands of clones; 85% to 95% are singletons. In the case of this clone: Its antigen is not known.

The chain couples TRBV6-5 to TRBJ2-2; 8 nucleotides agree with TRBD1. This TCR was sampled from a young woman in good health and CMV-seropositive. Sample: PBMCs. This CDR3 is CASSYRTGWHTGELFF. Written as DNA, the CDR3 is TGTGCCAGCAGTTACCGGACAGGGTGGCACACCGGGGAGCTGTTTTTT.